This TCR beta chain stems from a study of response to subunit inactivated influenza vaccine. Overall study results and limits: A suggestion made by the authors is that each seasonal influenza vaccination recruits few new T cells.

The CDR3 is 14 residues long. The germline V gene has CDR1 MDHEN and CDR2 SYDVKM. V lost 2 bases, J lost 5 bases, and 5 bases stayed unmatched. TCRdb recomputed calls from the RT-PCR reads with MiXCR, one row per CDR3 protein. The data show hundreds of thousands of distinct CDR3 sequences, less than 20% seen once. Turning to this clonotype: Its antigen is unknown.

Material: PBMCs from blood, obtained about 5 days after vaccination. V usage is TRBV28 and J usage is TRBJ2-5; 7 bases match TRBD1. The TCR sequence derives from a man aged 45-65 years who received an inactivated influenza vaccine. DNA of the CDR3: TGTGCCAGCAGTTTACAGGGGGTCGCGGAGACCCAGTACTTC. Translated: CASSLQGVAETQYF.